What follows is one T cell receptor (beta chain) and its context. Antigen: not known. The DNA is omitted, as the CDR3 cannot be located on it reliably, and the CDR3 follows TCRdb's listing. In germline, CDR1 is SGDLS, CDR2 YYNGEE. The CDR3 spans 14 residues, counting both ends. The sample is drawn from a study of cytomegalovirus exposure and HLA in healthy donors. Study findings and constraints: The authors later linked a missense DCLRE1C variant to TCR beta V- and J-gene trimming. Earlier findings revealed that most TCR beta V segments proved productive either about 90% or about 30% of the time. Presence/absence analyses assumed roughly uniform sequencing depth across donors, which may not hold.

The PCR had 60 Vbeta and 13 Jbeta primers. TCRdb's copy holds only in-frame clones and misses some; the assay was immunoSEQ multiplex PCR. The table shows about 140,000 clones, with around 76% occurring only once. The sequenced sample consisted of PBMCs. The chain carries TRBV9 and TRBJ2-1; no check of the table's D call, TRBD1, against the DNA was made. The receptor's source is a male donor in good health and CMV-seronegative. The CDR3 sequence is CASSVGQGASASFF.